The clone carrying this T cell receptor beta chain was detected ten times or more. MiXCR, run by TCRdb on the PCR reads, gives a single entry per CDR3 protein. There are about 20,000 distinct CDR3 sequences in the sample; roughly half occur only once, and under 35% lies in the top ten. From germline, CDR1 is MNHEY and CDR2 SMNVEV (reference sequence). The CDR3 runs 13 residues. Donors had localized lung adenocarcinoma, a non-small cell lung cancer. This entry is derived from a study of CD4 and CD8 cells across lung adenocarcinoma regions. Sequencing was carried out using CD8+ T cells from the center of a lung tumor. The genes are TRBV27 and TRBJ2-1, with 8 nucleotides matching TRBD2. The J call may be incorrect, as the DNA end agrees better with TRBJ2-7. This TCR derives from a female donor with lung adenocarcinoma. The CD4 and CD8 labels of this study may be unreliable. The CDR3 coding sequence is TGTGCCAGCAGGAAAACGGGAGGGCTGGAGCAGTACTTC. As protein: CASRKTGGLEQYF.